These T cell receptor beta chains were read from a single sample in a study of blood T cell repertoires in COVID-19. The data were produced by immunoSEQ multiplex PCR, yet TCRdb's version contains in-frame clones alone and is incomplete. This sample yields about 140,000 clones, of which more than 85% are seen a single time; more than 5% belongs to the top ten. The sequencing sample was made of peripheral blood. All receptors come from a human donor in a cohort sampled during active COVID-19. CDR3s include the opening cysteine and the closing phenylalanine or tryptophan.

V: TRBV11-2
J: TRBJ1-1
CDR3: CASSLDGQGQNTEAFF

V: TRBV4-2
J: TRBJ2-3
CDR3: CASSQDRVSTDTQYF

V: TRBV6-4
J: TRBJ2-2
CDR3: CASSLEGGNTGELFF

V: TRBV30
J: TRBJ1-1
CDR3: CAWTPQANTEAFF

V: TRBV28
J: TRBJ1-4
CDR3: CASSSGQNEKLFF

V: TRBV18
J: TRBJ1-1
CDR3: CASSPDRGYTEAFF

V: TRBV3-1/TRBV3-2
J: TRBJ2-1
CDR3: CASSQVGTSTQNEQFF

V: TRBV5-4
J: TRBJ2-1
CDR3: CASSFGGGENNEQFF

V: TRBV5-4
J: TRBJ2-5
CDR3: CASSPGGSAGDHQETQYF

V: TRBV24-1
J: TRBJ2-3
CDR3: CATSDSGGQSDTQYF

V: TRBV4-2
J: TRBJ1-1
CDR3: CASSQGREGENTEAFF

V: TRBV24-1
J: TRBJ1-1
CDR3: CATSDPGREAFF

V: TRBV6-1
J: TRBJ1-5
CDR3: CASSESVDQPQHF

V: TRBV16
J: TRBJ1-2
CDR3: CASSPKTGAGIGYTF

V: TRBV7-8
J: TRBJ2-2
CDR3: CASSLKGLDLVNTGELFF

V: TRBV3-1/TRBV3-2
J: TRBJ2-7
CDR3: CASSPGGGAGGTYEQYF

V: TRBV27
J: TRBJ1-4
CDR3: CASRPDRGRRQGEKLFF

V: TRBV28
J: TRBJ2-3
CDR3: CASSWRGRGADTQYF

V: TRBV29-1
J: TRBJ1-1
CDR3: CSVARASVNTEAFF

V: TRBV27
J: TRBJ2-1
CDR3: CASSFSGNEQFF

V: TRBV5-1
J: TRBJ1-1
CDR3: CASSLEPNTEAFF

V: TRBV12-3/TRBV12-4
J: TRBJ1-2
CDR3: CASSFSGLYGYTF

V: TRBV19
J: TRBJ2-7
CDR3: CASPLKGRRAVHEQYF

V: TRBV7-2
J: TRBJ2-1
CDR3: CASSLGAGGRNEQFF

V: TRBV5-4
J: TRBJ2-5
CDR3: CASSLGLAIETQYF

V: TRBV6-5
J: TRBJ2-3
CDR3: CASSRDYQADTQYF

V: TRBV28
J: TRBJ2-4
CDR3: CASSLGTAYKNIQYF

V: TRBV19
J: TRBJ2-7
CDR3: CASSTGGRGQGSYEQYF

V: TRBV10-3
J: TRBJ2-7
CDR3: CAISESGDEQYF

V: TRBV4-1
J: TRBJ1-5
CDR3: CASSQVAGRRSNQPQHF

V: TRBV6-5
J: TRBJ2-6
CDR3: CASRFGVAANVLTF

V: TRBV5-1
J: TRBJ2-5
CDR3: CASSLLTEQETQYF

V: TRBV7-2
J: TRBJ2-3
CDR3: CASSLGTSSPYSTTQYF

V: TRBV11-3
J: TRBJ2-3
CDR3: CASSLGRGQPQYF

V: TRBV10-2
J: TRBJ2-1
CDR3: CASSLSTSGAYNEQFF

V: TRBV7-6
J: TRBJ2-1
CDR3: CASSLNGGYNEQFF

V: TRBV10-1
J: TRBJ2-1
CDR3: CASSESRTSSYNEQFF

V: TRBV7-8
J: TRBJ2-3
CDR3: CASSPQGASTDTQYF

V: TRBV27
J: TRBJ1-2
CDR3: CASSPETGGYYGYTF

V: TRBV4-2
J: TRBJ2-3
CDR3: CASSTLAGTTDTQYF

V: TRBV19
J: TRBJ2-1
CDR3: CASSGTGGGEQFF

V: TRBV4-1
J: TRBJ2-1
CDR3: CASSQDDLAGGGDEQFF

V: TRBV4-1
J: TRBJ2-2
CDR3: CASSLGQDTGELFF

V: TRBV28
J: TRBJ2-1
CDR3: CASSLGRRAFF

V: TRBV30
J: TRBJ2-7
CDR3: CAWSDSGRSYEQYF

V: TRBV10-3
J: TRBJ2-2
CDR3: CAISGTPNTGELFF

V: TRBV4-1
J: TRBJ2-1
CDR3: CASSQEVRAGGGNEQFF

V: TRBV4-1
J: TRBJ2-1
CDR3: CASSQGGGTRYNEQFF

V: TRBV4-1
J: TRBJ1-5
CDR3: CASSQDAQGGNQPQHF

V: TRBV5-6
J: TRBJ1-2
CDR3: CASSDRLGVNYGYTF